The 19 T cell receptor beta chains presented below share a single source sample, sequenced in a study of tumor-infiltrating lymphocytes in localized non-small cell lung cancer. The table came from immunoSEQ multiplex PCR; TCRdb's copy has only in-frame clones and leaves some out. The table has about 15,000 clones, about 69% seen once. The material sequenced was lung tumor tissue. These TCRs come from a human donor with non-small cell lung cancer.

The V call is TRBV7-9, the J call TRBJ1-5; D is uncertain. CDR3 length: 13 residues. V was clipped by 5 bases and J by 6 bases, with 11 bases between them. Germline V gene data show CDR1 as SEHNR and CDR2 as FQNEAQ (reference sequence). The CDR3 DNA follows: TGTGCCAGCAGCCCGCGCAAGGGTCAGCCCCAGCATTTT. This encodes CASSPRKGQPQHF. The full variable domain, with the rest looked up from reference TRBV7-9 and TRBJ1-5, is DTGVSQNPRHKITKRGQNVTFRCDPISEHNRLYWYRQTLGQGPEFLTYFQNEAQLEKSRLLSDRFSAERPKGSFSTLEIQRTEQGDSAMYLCASSPRKGQPQHFGDGTRLSIL.

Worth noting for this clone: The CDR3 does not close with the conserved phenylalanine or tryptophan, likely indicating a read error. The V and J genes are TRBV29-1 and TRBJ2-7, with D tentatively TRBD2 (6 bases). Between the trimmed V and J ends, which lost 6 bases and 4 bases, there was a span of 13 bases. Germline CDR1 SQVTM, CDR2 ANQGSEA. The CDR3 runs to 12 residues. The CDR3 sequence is CSVRDFSYEQYS. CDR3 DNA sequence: TGCAGCGTGCGGGACTTCTCTTACGAGCAGTACTCC.

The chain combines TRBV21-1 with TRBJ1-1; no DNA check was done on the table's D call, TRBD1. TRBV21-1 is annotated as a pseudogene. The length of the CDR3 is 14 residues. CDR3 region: CASSKPQDLGAAFF. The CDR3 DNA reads TGTGCCAGCAGCAAACCACAGGATTTGGGTGCGGCTTTCTTT.

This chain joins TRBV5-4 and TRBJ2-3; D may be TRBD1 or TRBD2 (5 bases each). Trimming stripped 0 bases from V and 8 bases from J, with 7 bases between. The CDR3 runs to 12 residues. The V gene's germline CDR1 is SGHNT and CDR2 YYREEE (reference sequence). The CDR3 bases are TGTGCCAGCAGCTTGGGGGGGTCTACGCAGTATTTT. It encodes CASSLGGSTQYF.

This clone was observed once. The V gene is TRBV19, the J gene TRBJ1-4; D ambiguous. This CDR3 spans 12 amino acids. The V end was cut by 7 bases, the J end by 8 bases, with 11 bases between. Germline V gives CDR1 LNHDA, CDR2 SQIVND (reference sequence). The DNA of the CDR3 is TGTGCCAGTACCAGGTACGAGGAAAAACTGTTTTTT. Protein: CASTRYEEKLFF.

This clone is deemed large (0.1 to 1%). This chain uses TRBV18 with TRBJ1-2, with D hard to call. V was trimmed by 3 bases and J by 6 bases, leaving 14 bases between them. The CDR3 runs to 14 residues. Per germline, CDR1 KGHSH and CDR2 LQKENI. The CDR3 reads CASSPQVGPDGYTF. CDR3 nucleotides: TGTGCCAGCTCACCGCAGGTCGGGCCGGATGGCTACACCTTC.

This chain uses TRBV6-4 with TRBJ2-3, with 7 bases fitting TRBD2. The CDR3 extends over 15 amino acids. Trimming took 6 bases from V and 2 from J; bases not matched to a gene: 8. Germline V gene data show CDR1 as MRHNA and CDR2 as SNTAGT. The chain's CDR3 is CASSPRGEPTDTQYF. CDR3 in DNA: TGTGCCAGCAGCCCCCGGGGGGAGCCCACAGATACGCAGTATTTT.

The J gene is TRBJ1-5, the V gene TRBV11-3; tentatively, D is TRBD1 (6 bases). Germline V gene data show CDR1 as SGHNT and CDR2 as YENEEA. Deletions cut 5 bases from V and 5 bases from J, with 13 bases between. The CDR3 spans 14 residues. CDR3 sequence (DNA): TGTGCCAGCAGCCCCGGGGGGCGGGATCAGCCCCAGCATTTT. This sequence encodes CASSPGGRDQPQHF.

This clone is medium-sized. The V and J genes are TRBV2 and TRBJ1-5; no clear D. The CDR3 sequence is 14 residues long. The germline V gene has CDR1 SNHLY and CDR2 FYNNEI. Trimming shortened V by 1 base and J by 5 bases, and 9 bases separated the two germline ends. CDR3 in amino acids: CASSEGQAYQPQHF. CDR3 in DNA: TGTGCCAGCAGTGAAGGCCAGGCTTATCAGCCCCAGCATTTT. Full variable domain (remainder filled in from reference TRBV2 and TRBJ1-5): EPEVTQTPSHQVTQMGQEVILRCVPISNHLYFYWYRQILGQKVEFLVSFYNNEISEKSEIFDDQFSVERPDGSNFTLKIRSTKLEDSAMYFCASSEGQAYQPQHFGDGTRLSIL.

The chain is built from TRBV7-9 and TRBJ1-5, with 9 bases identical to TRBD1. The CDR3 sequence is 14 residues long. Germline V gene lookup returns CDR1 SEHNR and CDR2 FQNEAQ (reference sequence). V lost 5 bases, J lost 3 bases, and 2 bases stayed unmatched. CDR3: CASSLQGANQPQHF. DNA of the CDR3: TGTGCCAGCAGCCTACAGGGGGCCAATCAGCCCCAGCATTTT.

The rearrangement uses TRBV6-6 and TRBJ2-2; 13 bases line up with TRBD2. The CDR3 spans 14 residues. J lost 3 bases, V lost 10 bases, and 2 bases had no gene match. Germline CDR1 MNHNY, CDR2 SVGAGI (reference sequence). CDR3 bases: TGTGCCACCGGGACTAGCGGGGACACCGGGGAGCTGTTTTTT. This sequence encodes CATGTSGDTGELFF.

CDR3 coding DNA: TGCGCCAGCAGCTTGGGGGATGGTTGGTATGGCTACACCTTC. Its translation is CASSLGDGWYGYTF. The rearrangement joins TRBV5-1 to TRBJ1-2; D is unresolved. V gave up 0 bases and J gave up 5 bases, with 11 bases separating them. There are 14 residues in the CDR3. Germline CDR1 reads SGHRS; CDR2 reads YFSETQ.

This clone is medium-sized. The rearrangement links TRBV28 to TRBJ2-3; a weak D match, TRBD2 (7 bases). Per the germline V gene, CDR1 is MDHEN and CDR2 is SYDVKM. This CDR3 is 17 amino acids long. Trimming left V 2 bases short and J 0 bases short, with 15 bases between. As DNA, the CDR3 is TGTGCCAGCAGTTTAGGGGGGGGCGGAACTAGCACAGATACGCAGTATTTT. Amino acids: CASSLGGGGTSTDTQYF.

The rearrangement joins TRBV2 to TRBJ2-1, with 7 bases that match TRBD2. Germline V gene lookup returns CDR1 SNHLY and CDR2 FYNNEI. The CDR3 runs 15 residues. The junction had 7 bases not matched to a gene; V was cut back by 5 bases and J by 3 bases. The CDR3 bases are TGTGCCAGCAGTTTGACTAGCTCCCTCTACAATGAGCAGTTCTTC. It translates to CASSLTSSLYNEQFF. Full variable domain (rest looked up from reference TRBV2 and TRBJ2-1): EPEVTQTPSHQVTQMGQEVILRCVPISNHLYFYWYRQILGQKVEFLVSFYNNEISEKSEIFDDQFSVERPDGSNFTLKIRSTKLEDSAMYFCASSLTSSLYNEQFFGPGTRLTVL.

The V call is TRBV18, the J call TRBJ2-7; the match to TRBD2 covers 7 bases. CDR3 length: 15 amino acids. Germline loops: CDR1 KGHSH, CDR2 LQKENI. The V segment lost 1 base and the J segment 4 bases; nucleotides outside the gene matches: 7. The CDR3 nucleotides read TGTGCCAGCTCACCACGACCTAGCGGTAGTTACGAGCAGTACTTC. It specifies CASSPRPSGSYEQYF. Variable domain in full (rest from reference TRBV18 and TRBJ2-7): NAGVMQNPRHLVRRRGQEARLRCSPMKGHSHVYWYRQLPEEGLKFMVYLQKENIIDESGMPKERFSAEFPKEGPSILRIQQVVRGDSAAYFCASSPRPSGSYEQYFGPGTRLTVT.

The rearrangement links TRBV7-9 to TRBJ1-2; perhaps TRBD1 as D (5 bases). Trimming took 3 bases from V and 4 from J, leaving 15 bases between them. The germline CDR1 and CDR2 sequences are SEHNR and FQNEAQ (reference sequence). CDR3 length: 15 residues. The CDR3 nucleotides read TGTGCCAGCAGCTTCGGGACTCACTCAGGCTATGGCTACACCTTC. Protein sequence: CASSFGTHSGYGYTF. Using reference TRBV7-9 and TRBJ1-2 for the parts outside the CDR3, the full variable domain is DTGVSQNPRHKITKRGQNVTFRCDPISEHNRLYWYRQTLGQGPEFLTYFQNEAQLEKSRLLSDRFSAERPKGSFSTLEIQRTEQGDSAMYLCASSFGTHSGYGYTFGSGTRLTVV.

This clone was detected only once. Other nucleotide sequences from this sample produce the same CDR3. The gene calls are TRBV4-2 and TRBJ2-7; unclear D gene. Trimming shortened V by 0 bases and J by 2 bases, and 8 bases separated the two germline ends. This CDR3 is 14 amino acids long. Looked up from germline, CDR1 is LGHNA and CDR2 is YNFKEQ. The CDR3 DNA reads TGTGCCAGCAGCCAAGACAGGTCGACCTACGAGCAGTACTTC. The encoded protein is CASSQDRSTYEQYF.

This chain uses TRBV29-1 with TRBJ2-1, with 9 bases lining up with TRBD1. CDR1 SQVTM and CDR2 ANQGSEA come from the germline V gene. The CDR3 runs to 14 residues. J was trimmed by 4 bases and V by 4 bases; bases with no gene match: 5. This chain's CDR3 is CSVAHGTGYNEQFF. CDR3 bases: TGCAGCGTTGCACACGGGACAGGGTACAATGAGCAGTTCTTC.

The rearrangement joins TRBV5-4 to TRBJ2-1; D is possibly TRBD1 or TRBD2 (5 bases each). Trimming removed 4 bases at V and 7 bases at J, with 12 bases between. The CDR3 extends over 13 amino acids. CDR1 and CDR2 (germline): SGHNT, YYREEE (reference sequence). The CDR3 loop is CASSQDWGNEQFF. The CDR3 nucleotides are TGTGCCAGCAGCCAGGACTGGGGGAATGAGCAGTTCTTC.